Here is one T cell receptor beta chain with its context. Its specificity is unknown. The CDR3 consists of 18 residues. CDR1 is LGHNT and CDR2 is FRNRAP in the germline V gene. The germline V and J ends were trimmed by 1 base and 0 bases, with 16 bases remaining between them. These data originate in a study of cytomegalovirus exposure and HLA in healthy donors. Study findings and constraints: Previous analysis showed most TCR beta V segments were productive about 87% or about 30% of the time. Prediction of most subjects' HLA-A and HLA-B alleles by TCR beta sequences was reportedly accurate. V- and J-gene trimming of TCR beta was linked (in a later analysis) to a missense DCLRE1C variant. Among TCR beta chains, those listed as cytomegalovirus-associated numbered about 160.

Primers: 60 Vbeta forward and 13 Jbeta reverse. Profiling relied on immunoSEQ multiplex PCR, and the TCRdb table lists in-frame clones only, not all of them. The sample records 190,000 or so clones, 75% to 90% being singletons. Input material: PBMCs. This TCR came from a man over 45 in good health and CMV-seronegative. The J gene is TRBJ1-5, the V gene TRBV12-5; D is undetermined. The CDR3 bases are TGTGCTAGTGGTTTGGATATCGGCGGTTCCTATAGCAATCAGCCCCAGCATTTT. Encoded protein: CASGLDIGGSYSNQPQHF.